This entry lists 14 T cell receptor beta chains sequenced from one sample in a study of blood T cells in healthy people across ages. Using a J-beta primer mix together with a sample-barcoded 5' primer, a second PCR was run for about 6 to 11 cycles. TCRdb itself ran the 5' RACE reads through MiXCR, one entry per CDR3 protein. The profile shows approximately 1.5 million distinct CDR3 sequences, approximately 39% of them singletons. The specimen was blood. These receptors came from a woman aged 18-29 years in good health.

The chain is built from TRBV18 and TRBJ1-2; D perhaps matches TRBD1 (6 bases). Germline-derived CDR1 and CDR2 are KGHSH and LQKENI. This CDR3 is built from 14 residues. V lost 3 bases to trimming and J lost 6 bases, with 14 bases between them. This chain's CDR3 is CASSPQQGTDGYTF. The CDR3 nucleotides read TGTGCCAGCTCACCGCAACAGGGCACAGATGGCTACACCTTC.

This clonotype was found many times. The chain uses TRBV12-3 or TRBV12-4 and TRBJ1-2; D perhaps matches TRBD1 (6 bases). The CDR3 consists of 13 residues. V dropped 3 bases and J dropped 6 bases, with 11 bases sitting between them. The CDR3 DNA reads as TGTGCCAGCAGTTTTGGGGGGCAGGATGGCTACACCTTC. Amino acids: CASSFGGQDGYTF.

The V gene is TRBV2, the J gene TRBJ2-2; D might be TRBD1 (5 bases). From germline, CDR1 is SNHLY and CDR2 FYNNEI. The V end was cut by 2 bases, the J end by 3 bases, with 10 bases between. CDR3 length: 15 amino acids. The CDR3 reads CASSERRTHTGELFF. CDR3 nucleotides: TGTGCCAGCAGTGAAAGACGGACACACACCGGGGAGCTGTTTTTT.

The chain uses TRBV29-1 and TRBJ1-1, with D perhaps TRBD1 (5 bases). CDR3 length: 14 residues. The germline gives CDR1 SQVTM, CDR2 ANQGSEA. With 0 bases removed from V and 4 bases from J, the gap between germline ends came to 12 bases. This CDR3 reads CSVEDWGSGTEAFF. The CDR3 DNA reads TGCAGCGTTGAAGACTGGGGCTCCGGCACTGAAGCTTTCTTT.

This clonotype turned up a few times. The J gene is TRBJ2-7, the V gene TRBV2; D might be TRBD2 (6 bases). The V gene lost 7 bases and the J gene lost 3 bases, with 10 bases spanning the gap. The germline gives CDR1 SNHLY, CDR2 FYNNEI. This CDR3 is built from 12 residues. As DNA, the CDR3 is TGTGCCAGCACGCTAGCGCACTACGAGCAGTACTTC. Translated: CASTLAHYEQYF. Together with reference TRBV2 and TRBJ2-7, the CDR3 gives the full variable domain: EPEVTQTPSHQVTQMGQEVILRCVPISNHLYFYWYRQILGQKVEFLVSFYNNEISEKSEIFDDQFSVERPDGSNFTLKIRSTKLEDSAMYFCASTLAHYEQYFGPGTRLTVT.

With regard to this clonotype: This likely stems from a read error, as it lies one base from a far larger clone. CDR3 residues: CASSLAGGTYGQYF. The CDR3 DNA reads as TGCGCCAGCAGCTTAGCGGGGGGCACCTACGGGCAGTACTTC. This chain uses TRBV5-1 with TRBJ2-5; 9 positions agree with TRBD2. The CDR3 loop spans 14 amino acids. Losses at the gene ends were 2 bases for V and 11 bases for J; bases not matched to a gene: 10. Germline V gene sequence: CDR1 SGHRS, CDR2 YFSETQ.

This chain uses TRBV7-8 with TRBJ1-6; 9 bases map to TRBD1. The CDR3 runs to 14 residues. Trimming took 6 bases from V and 10 from J; bases not matched to a gene: 7. Germline V gene sequence: CDR1 SGHVS, CDR2 FQNEAQ. CDR3 residues: CASREQGAGSPLHF. CDR3 nucleotides: TGTGCCAGCAGGGAACAGGGGGCTGGGTCACCCCTCCACTTT. Using reference TRBV7-8 and TRBJ1-6 for the parts outside the CDR3, the full variable domain is GAGVSQSPRYKVAKRGQDVALRCDPISGHVSLFWYQQALGQGPEFLTYFQNEAQLDKSGLPSDRFFAERPEGSVSTLKIQRTQQEDSAVYLCASREQGAGSPLHFGNGTRLTVT.

A few counts support this clonotype. V usage is TRBV7-2 and J usage is TRBJ2-1, with 7 nucleotides matching TRBD2. Germline V gives CDR1 SGHTA, CDR2 FQGNSA. V shed 3 bases, J shed 6 bases, and the junction held 8 bases outside the gene matches. The CDR3 is 15 amino acids. The CDR3 sequence: CASSFISGTTNEQFF. The CDR3 bases are TGTGCCAGCAGCTTTATATCCGGGACTACCAATGAGCAGTTCTTC. Combining the CDR3 with reference TRBV7-2 and TRBJ2-1 gives the whole variable domain GAGVSQSPSNKVTEKGKDVELRCDPISGHTALYWYRQSLGQGLEFLIYFQGNSAPDKSGLPSDRFSAERTGGSVSTLTIQRTQQEDSAVYLCASSFISGTTNEQFFGPGTRLTVL.

The chain links TRBV11-2 to TRBJ1-5; no firm D call. Between the trimmed V and J ends, which lost 0 bases and 6 bases, there was a span of 9 bases. This CDR3 is built from 14 residues. The V gene's germline CDR1 is SGHAT and CDR2 FQNNGV. The DNA for the CDR3 is TGTGCCAGCAGCTTAGATCCGGGCGGTCAGCCCCAGCATTTT. Protein: CASSLDPGGQPQHF.

This clonotype has more than one count but fewer than ten. The rearrangement links TRBV20-1 to TRBJ1-1, with D unclear. V gave up 3 bases and J gave up 4 bases, with 9 bases separating them. The CDR3 runs to 12 residues. Per germline, CDR1 DFQATT and CDR2 SNEGSKA (reference sequence). CDR3 sequence: CSARVPLTEAFF. The CDR3 DNA reads TGCAGTGCTAGGGTTCCTCTCACTGAAGCTTTCTTT.

The rearrangement joins TRBV4-3 to TRBJ2-2, with 9 bases that match TRBD1. CDR3 length equals 17 residues. Germline V gene sequence: CDR1 LGHNA, CDR2 YSLEER. V gave up 0 bases and J gave up 6 bases; unmatched junction bases: 8. The CDR3 nucleotides read TGCGCCAGCAGCCAAGACTCGGACAGGGGTACGGCCGGGGAGCTGTTTTTT. It is translated as CASSQDSDRGTAGELFF.

In this sample, this clonotype turned up once. The rearrangement joins TRBV10-3 to TRBJ2-7, with D perhaps given as TRBD1 or TRBD2 (5 bases each). There are 13 residues in the CDR3. Germline V gene lookup returns CDR1 ENHRY and CDR2 SYGVKD. Trimming removed 3 bases from V and 10 bases from J, with 16 bases in between. The CDR3 sequence is CAISDGAPSEQYF. The DNA for the CDR3 is TGTGCCATCAGTGACGGGGCTCCCTCCGAACAGTACTTC.

In this sample, this clonotype turned up a few times. The rearrangement links TRBV7-2 to TRBJ2-2; tentatively, D is TRBD2 (6 bases). Trimming removed 2 bases at V and 2 bases at J, with 15 bases between. The germline gives CDR1 SGHTA, CDR2 FQGNSA. The CDR3 consists of 17 residues. The CDR3 is CASSLPGSGPNTGELFF. The CDR3 bases are TGTGCCAGCAGCTTACCAGGAAGCGGGCCTAACACCGGGGAGCTGTTTTTT.

This clonotype came up a few times. The chain couples TRBV4-3 to TRBJ2-1, with 13 bases matching TRBD2. Germline loops: CDR1 LGHNA, CDR2 YSLEER. CDR3 length equals 16 residues. V lost 2 bases to trimming and J lost 8 bases; unmatched junction nucleotides: 6. DNA of the CDR3: TGCGCCAGCAGCCAACGGACTAGCGGGAGTATGTATGAGCAGTTCTTC. Translation gives CASSQRTSGSMYEQFF.